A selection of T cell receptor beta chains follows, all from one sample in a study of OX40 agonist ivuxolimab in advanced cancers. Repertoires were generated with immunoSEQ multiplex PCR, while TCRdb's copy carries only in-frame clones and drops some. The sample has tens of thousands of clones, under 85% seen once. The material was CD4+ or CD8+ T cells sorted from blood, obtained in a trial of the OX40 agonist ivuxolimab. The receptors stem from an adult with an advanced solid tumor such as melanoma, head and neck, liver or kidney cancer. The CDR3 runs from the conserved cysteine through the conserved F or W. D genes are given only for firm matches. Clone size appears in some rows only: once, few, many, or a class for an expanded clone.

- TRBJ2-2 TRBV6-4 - CASSPEMFANTGELFF TGTGCCAGCAGCCCCGAAATGTTCGCGAACACCGGGGAGCTGTTTTTT
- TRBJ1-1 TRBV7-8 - CASSSAGPTEAFF TGTGCCAGCAGCTCGGCAGGCCCCACTGAAGCTTTCTTT
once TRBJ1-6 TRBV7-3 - CASSLDQDSPLHF TGTGCCAGCAGCTTGGACCAGGATTCACCCCTCCACTTT
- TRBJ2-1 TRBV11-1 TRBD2 CASSLGTSGRGEQFF TGTGCCAGCAGCTTGGGGACTAGCGGGAGAGGGGAGCAGTTCTTC
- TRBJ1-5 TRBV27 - CASRSVRSNQPQHF TGTGCCAGCAGATCTGTTCGGTCCAATCAGCCCCAGCATTTT
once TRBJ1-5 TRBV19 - CASSPQARENQPQHF TGTGCCAGTAGTCCTCAAGCCAGGGAGAATCAGCCCCAGCATTTT
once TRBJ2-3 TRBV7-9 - CASSSGPFDTQYF TGTGCCAGCAGCTCCGGGCCCTTCGATACGCAGTATTTT
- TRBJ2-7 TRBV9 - CASSVALDYEQYF TGTGCCAGCAGCGTAGCCCTAGACTACGAGCAGTACTTC
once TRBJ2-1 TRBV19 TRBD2 CASTRAGGGYNEQFF TGTGCCAGTACCCGAGCGGGAGGGGGCTACAATGAGCAGTTCTTC
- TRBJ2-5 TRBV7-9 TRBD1 CASSPDRYQETQYF TGTGCCAGCAGCCCGGACAGGTACCAAGAGACCCAGTACTTC
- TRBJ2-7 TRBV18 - CASSPEATGSYSYEQYF TGTGCCAGCTCACCAGAAGCGACCGGGAGCTACTCCTACGAGCAGTACTTC
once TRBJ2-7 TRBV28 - CASSFRAGGDEQYF TGTGCCAGCAGTTTCAGGGCAGGAGGCGACGAGCAGTACTTC
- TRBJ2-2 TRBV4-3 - CASSQEPYAGELFF TGCGCCAGCAGCCAAGAACCCTACGCCGGGGAGCTGTTTTTT
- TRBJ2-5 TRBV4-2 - CASSQEVLEETQYF TGTGCCAGCAGCCAAGAGGTACTGGAAGAGACCCAGTACTTC
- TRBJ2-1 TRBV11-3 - CASSFYVGGTGASYNEQFF TGTGCCAGCAGCTTTTATGTGGGGGGCACAGGGGCTTCCTACAATGAGCAGTTCTTC
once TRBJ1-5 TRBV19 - CASSAGQIFQPQHF TGTGCCAGTAGCGCAGGACAGATCTTTCAGCCCCAGCATTTT
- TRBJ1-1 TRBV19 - CASSMQWNTEAFF TGTGCCAGTAGTATGCAGTGGAACACTGAAGCTTTCTTT
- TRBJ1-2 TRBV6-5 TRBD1 CASSRPGGGYTF TGTGCCAGCAGCCGCCCAGGGGGAGGCTACACCTTC
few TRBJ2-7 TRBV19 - CASTAQGIDEQYF TGTGCCAGTACCGCCCAGGGTATCGACGAGCAGTACTTC
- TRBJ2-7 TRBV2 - CASSEGPYEQYF TGTGCCAGCAGCGAGGGCCCCTACGAGCAGTACTTC
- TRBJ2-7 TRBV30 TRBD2 CASMTSGSYEQYF TGTGCCTCTATGACTAGCGGGAGTTACGAGCAGTACTTC
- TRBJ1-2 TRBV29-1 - CSVAGGANGYTF TGCAGCGTTGCAGGCGGGGCGAATGGCTACACCTTC
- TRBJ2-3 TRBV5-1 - CASSSVDTQYF TGCGCCAGCAGCTCGGTAGATACGCAGTATTTT
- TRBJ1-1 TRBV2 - CASSEARWGAENTEAFF TGTGCCAGCAGTGAAGCGCGCTGGGGGGCCGAGAACACTGAAGCTTTCTTT
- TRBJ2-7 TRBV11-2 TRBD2 CASSLIPSGPSPLYEQYF TGTGCCAGCAGCTTAATCCCTAGCGGGCCTTCCCCCCTATACGAGCAGTACTTC
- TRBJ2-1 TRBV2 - CASSETNEQFF TGTGCCAGCAGTGAAACGAATGAGCAGTTCTTC
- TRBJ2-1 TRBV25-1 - CASTGSQGQAEQFF TGTGCCAGCACTGGCTCTCAGGGGCAGGCTGAGCAGTTCTTC
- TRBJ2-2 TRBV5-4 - CASSRYTSNTGELFF TGTGCCAGCAGCCGATACACGTCGAACACCGGGGAGCTGTTTTTT
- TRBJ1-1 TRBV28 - CASSEVLRRTEAFF TGTGCCAGCAGTGAGGTCCTAAGGCGGACTGAAGCTTTCTTT
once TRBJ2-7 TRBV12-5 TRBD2 CASALYGGGIHEQYF TGTGCTAGTGCCCTTTACGGCGGGGGGATTCACGAGCAGTACTTC
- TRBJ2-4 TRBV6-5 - CASWGALGNIQYF TGTGCCAGCTGGGGGGCTCTAGGAAACATTCAGTACTTC
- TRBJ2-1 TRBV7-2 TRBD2 CASSIYSGIGYNEQFF TGTGCCAGCAGCATCTATAGCGGGATAGGCTACAATGAGCAGTTCTTC
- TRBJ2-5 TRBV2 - CASRESEEETQYF TGTGCCAGCAGGGAGTCAGAAGAAGAGACCCAGTACTTC
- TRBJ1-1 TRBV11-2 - CASSAWGGDEAFF TGTGCCAGCAGCGCCTGGGGCGGCGATGAAGCTTTCTTT
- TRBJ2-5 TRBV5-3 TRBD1 CARSRDSQETQYF TGTGCCAGAAGCCGGGACAGCCAAGAGACCCAGTACTTC
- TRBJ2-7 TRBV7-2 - CASSYRVGWYEQYF TGTGCCAGCAGCTACAGGGTAGGTTGGTACGAGCAGTACTTC
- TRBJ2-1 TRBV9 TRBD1 CASSRRTGTPHNEQFF TGTGCCAGCAGCAGAAGGACAGGGACACCACACAATGAGCAGTTCTTC
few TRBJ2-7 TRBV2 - CASRATYGVYEQYF TGTGCCAGCAGAGCCACCTATGGAGTCTACGAGCAGTACTTC
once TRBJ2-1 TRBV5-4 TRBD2 CASSPTSGDRNEQFF TGTGCCAGCAGCCCGACTAGCGGCGATCGGAATGAGCAGTTCTTC
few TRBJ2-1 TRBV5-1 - CASSSPLEGIDYNEQFF TGCGCCAGCAGTTCTCCCCTGGAGGGCATTGATTACAATGAGCAGTTCTTC
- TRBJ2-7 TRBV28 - CASSLYGTSYEQYF TGTGCCAGCAGTTTATACGGGACCTCCTACGAGCAGTACTTC
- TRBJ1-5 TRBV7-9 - CASSPNQGHQPQHF TGTGCCAGCAGCCCGAATCAGGGTCATCAGCCCCAGCATTTT
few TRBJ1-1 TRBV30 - CAWSDPLEAFF TGTGCCTGGAGTGACCCCCTTGAAGCTTTCTTT
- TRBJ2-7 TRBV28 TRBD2 CASSLQGLADYEQYF TGTGCCAGCAGTTTACAGGGACTAGCCGACTACGAGCAGTACTTC
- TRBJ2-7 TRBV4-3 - CASSQSSLRGEQYF TGCGCCAGCAGCCAATCGAGCCTTCGGGGAGAGCAGTACTTC
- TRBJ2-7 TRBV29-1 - CSVEDAQDEQYF TGCAGCGTTGAAGACGCACAGGACGAGCAGTACTTC
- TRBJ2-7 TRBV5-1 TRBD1 CASSWGTGGTYEQYF TGCGCCAGCAGCTGGGGGACAGGGGGCACTTACGAGCAGTACTTC
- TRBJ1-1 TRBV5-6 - CASSLLLEAFF TGTGCCAGCAGCTTGCTGTTGGAAGCTTTCTTT
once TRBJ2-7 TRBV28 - CASSAREGEQYF TGTGCCAGCAGTGCCCGCGAGGGCGAGCAGTACTTC
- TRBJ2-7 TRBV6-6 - CASSPLNFYEQYF TGTGCCAGCAGTCCCCTAAATTTCTACGAGCAGTACTTC